A selection of T cell receptor beta chains follows, all from one sample in a study of OX40 agonist ivuxolimab in advanced cancers. Method: immunoSEQ multiplex PCR; TCRdb's copy keeps in-frame clones and lacks some. Of approximately 90,000 clones listed, under 85% are singletons. The sequences come from CD4+ or CD8+ T cells sorted from blood, collected in a trial of the OX40 agonist ivuxolimab. The receptors were gathered from an adult with an advanced solid tumor such as melanoma, head and neck, liver or kidney cancer. Each CDR3 is given with its conserved first and last residue. The order of the fields is CDR3 protein, CDR3 DNA, D gene, V gene, clone size, J gene, CDR3 length. D genes are given only for firm matches. Not all rows give a size; the values are once, few, many and, for expanded clones, a class.

CASSFGIPTGDEQYF	TGTGCCAGCAGCTTCGGGATCCCGACGGGCGACGAGCAGTACTTC	NA	TRBV5-4	NA	TRBJ2-7	15
CASSQRGGMNTEAFF	TGTGCCAGTAGTCAGAGGGGGGGCATGAACACTGAAGCTTTCTTT	NA	TRBV19	NA	TRBJ1-1	15
CASSVSPRNSYNEQFF	TGTGCCAGCAGCGTTTCACCGCGTAATTCCTACAATGAGCAGTTCTTC	NA	TRBV9	NA	TRBJ2-1	16
CASSEAFGPNEQYF	TGTGCCAGCAGTGAAGCCTTCGGACCCAACGAGCAGTACTTC	NA	TRBV6-1	few	TRBJ2-7	14
CASSIAGQTGDTQYF	TGTGCCAGTAGTATAGCGGGACAGACCGGAGATACGCAGTATTTT	TRBD1	TRBV19	NA	TRBJ2-3	15
CASSELLKMDQPQHF	TGTGCCAGCAGCGAACTCCTGAAGATGGATCAGCCCCAGCATTTT	NA	TRBV5-6	NA	TRBJ1-5	15
CASSIGVWDGEQYF	TGTGCCAGTAGTATAGGGGTCTGGGATGGCGAGCAGTACTTC	NA	TRBV19	once	TRBJ2-7	14
CASSPRTSGQDTQYF	TGTGCCAGCAGCCCACGGACTAGCGGGCAAGATACGCAGTATTTT	TRBD2	TRBV11-3	NA	TRBJ2-3	15
CASSHSGLAGYNEQFF	TGTGCCAGCAGCCACTCGGGACTAGCGGGATACAATGAGCAGTTCTTC	TRBD2	TRBV11-3	NA	TRBJ2-1	16
CASSLERGEQFF	TGCGCCAGCAGCTTGGAACGGGGTGAGCAGTTCTTC	NA	TRBV5-1	NA	TRBJ2-1	12
CAISESWREQYF	TGTGCCATCAGTGAGTCGTGGCGCGAGCAGTACTTC	NA	TRBV10-3	few	TRBJ2-7	12
CASNPDTQYF	TGTGCCAGCAATCCAGATACGCAGTATTTT	NA	TRBV2	NA	TRBJ2-3	10
CASSWASGTYEQYF	TGTGCCAGTAGTTGGGCTAGCGGGACCTACGAGCAGTACTTC	TRBD2	TRBV19	once	TRBJ2-7	14
CASSGTHTGNTIYF	TGTGCCAGCAGTGGAACTCATACGGGAAACACCATATATTTT	NA	TRBV6-1	NA	TRBJ1-3	14
CASSFSPDGELFF	TGTGCCAGCAGTTTTTCCCCGGACGGGGAGCTGTTTTTT	NA	TRBV2	NA	TRBJ2-2	13
CAWSPPGTGMRGYTF	TGTGCCTGGAGCCCCCCCGGGACAGGGATGCGTGGCTACACCTTC	TRBD1	TRBV30	NA	TRBJ1-2	15
CASTIVPDEGQPQHF	TGTGCCAGTACTATAGTGCCCGATGAAGGTCAGCCCCAGCATTTT	NA	TRBV19	NA	TRBJ1-5	15
CASSPGTGLFHETQYF	TGTGCCAGCTCCCCCGGGACAGGTCTTTTCCACGAGACCCAGTACTTC	TRBD1	TRBV6-6	few	TRBJ2-5	16
CASSPLAGGHNSEQFF	TGTGCCAGCAGCCCGTTAGCGGGAGGGCACAATAGCGAGCAGTTCTTC	TRBD2	TRBV28	few	TRBJ2-1	16
CASNEIRWATSYEQYF	TGTGCCAGCAATGAGATCCGGTGGGCTACCTCCTACGAGCAGTACTTC	NA	TRBV21-1	NA	TRBJ2-7	16
CASSHISAGGEYEQFF	TGTGCCAGCAGCCATATATCAGCGGGAGGGGAGTATGAGCAGTTCTTC	TRBD2	TRBV14	once	TRBJ2-1	16
CASSPAGAPYQPQHF	TGTGCCAGCAGCCCCGCTGGGGCTCCCTATCAGCCCCAGCATTTT	NA	TRBV27	NA	TRBJ1-5	15
CASSPSAAGTGKLGAHF	TGTGCCAGTAGTCCATCTGCGGCCGGGACAGGGAAGCTGGGGGCCCATTTT	TRBD1	TRBV19	NA	TRBJ1-5	17
CASSVTAGWTEAFF	TGTGCCAGCAGTGTTACAGCAGGATGGACTGAAGCTTTCTTT	NA	TRBV25-1	NA	TRBJ1-1	14
CSAGPGQDTQYF	TGCAGCGCGGGACCCGGCCAGGATACGCAGTATTTT	NA	TRBV29-1	NA	TRBJ2-3	12
CASSALGGAGGSDTQYF	TGTGCCAGCAGCGCCCTAGGAGGAGCGGGAGGGTCAGATACGCAGTATTTT	TRBD2	TRBV9	medium-sized	TRBJ2-3	17
CASSATDTQYF	TGTGCCAGCAGCGCCACAGATACGCAGTATTTT	NA	TRBV11-2	once	TRBJ2-3	11
CASRLLDTEAFF	TGTGCCAGCAGGCTGCTCGACACTGAAGCTTTCTTT	NA	TRBV5-5	NA	TRBJ1-1	12
CASSPRRFWYEQYF	TGTGCCAGCAGCCCCCGGCGATTTTGGTACGAGCAGTACTTC	NA	TRBV14	NA	TRBJ2-7	14
CASSLDRGNGYTF	TGTGCCAGCAGCTTAGACAGGGGGAATGGCTACACCTTC	TRBD1	TRBV7-8	NA	TRBJ1-2	13
CSAYPECWICQHF	TGCAGCGCTTACCCCGAGTGTTGGATATGCCAGCATTTT	NA	TRBV29-1	NA	TRBJ1-5	13
CASSQDPGVGANVLTF	TGTGCCAGCAGCCAAGATCCGGGGGTTGGGGCCAACGTCCTGACTTTC	NA	TRBV4-2	NA	TRBJ2-6	16
CASSFGLAGSNEQFF	TGTGCCAGCAGTTTTGGGCTAGCGGGCTCTAATGAGCAGTTCTTC	TRBD2	TRBV28	few	TRBJ2-1	15
CASSPMPRDPRSQETQYF	TGTGCCAGCAGTCCTATGCCCCGGGACCCCCGATCCCAAGAGACCCAGTACTTC	NA	TRBV14	few	TRBJ2-5	18
CASSLQGNNEQFF	TGTGCCAGCAGTTTGCAGGGTAACAATGAGCAGTTCTTC	NA	TRBV27	NA	TRBJ2-1	13
CAITRQGRWYF	TGTGCCATTACAAGACAGGGAAGGTGGTACTTC	TRBD1	TRBV28	NA	TRBJ2-7	11
CASSQGRGVRNTEAFF	TGCGCCAGCAGCCAAGGGAGGGGTGTACGCAACACTGAAGCTTTCTTT	NA	TRBV4-3	NA	TRBJ1-1	16
CASSNQGQGRYEQYF	TGCGCCAGCAGCAATCAGGGACAGGGGCGCTACGAGCAGTACTTC	TRBD1	TRBV5-1	NA	TRBJ2-7	15
CAFADRARSGANVLTF	TGTGCCTTCGCGGACAGGGCCCGCTCTGGGGCCAACGTCCTGACTTTC	TRBD1	TRBV30	few	TRBJ2-6	16